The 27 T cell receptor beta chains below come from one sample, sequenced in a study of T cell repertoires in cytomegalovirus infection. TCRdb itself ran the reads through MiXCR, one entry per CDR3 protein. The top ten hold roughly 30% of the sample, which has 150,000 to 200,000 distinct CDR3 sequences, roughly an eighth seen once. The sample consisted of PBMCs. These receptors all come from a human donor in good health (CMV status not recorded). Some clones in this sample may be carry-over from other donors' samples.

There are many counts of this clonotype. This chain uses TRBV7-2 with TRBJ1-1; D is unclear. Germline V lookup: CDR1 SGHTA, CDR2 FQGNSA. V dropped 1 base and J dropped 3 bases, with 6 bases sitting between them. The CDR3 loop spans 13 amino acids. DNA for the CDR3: TGTGCCAGCAGCTTAGGGCTTTACACTGAAGCTTTCTTT. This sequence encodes CASSLGLYTEAFF.

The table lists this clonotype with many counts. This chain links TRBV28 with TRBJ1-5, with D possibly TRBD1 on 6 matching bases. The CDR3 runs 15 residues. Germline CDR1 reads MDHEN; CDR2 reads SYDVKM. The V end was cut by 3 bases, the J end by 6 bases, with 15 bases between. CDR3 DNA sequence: TGTGCCAGCAGTTTTACAGGGAAGATGGGTCAGCCCCAGCATTTT. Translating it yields CASSFTGKMGQPQHF.

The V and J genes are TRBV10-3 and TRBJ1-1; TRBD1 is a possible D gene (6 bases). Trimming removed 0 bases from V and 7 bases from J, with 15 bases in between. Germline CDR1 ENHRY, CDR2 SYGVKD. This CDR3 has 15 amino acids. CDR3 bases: TGTGCCATCAGTGAGTCGACGGGGGCGTTCGGTGAAGCTTTCTTT. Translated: CAISESTGAFGEAFF.

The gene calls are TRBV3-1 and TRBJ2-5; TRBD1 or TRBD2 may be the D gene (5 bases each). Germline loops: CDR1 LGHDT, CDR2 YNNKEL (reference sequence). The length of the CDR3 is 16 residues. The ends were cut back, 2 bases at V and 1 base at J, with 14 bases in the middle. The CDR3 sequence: CASSQSTRGRQETQYF. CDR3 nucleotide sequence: TGTGCCAGCAGCCAATCAACCCGGGGCCGCCAAGAGACCCAGTACTTC.

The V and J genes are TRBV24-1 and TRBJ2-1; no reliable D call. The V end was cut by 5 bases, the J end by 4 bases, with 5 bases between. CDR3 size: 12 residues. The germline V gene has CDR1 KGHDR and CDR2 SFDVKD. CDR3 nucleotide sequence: TGTGCCACCAGTGGGTCATACAATGAGCAGTTCTTC. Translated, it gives CATSGSYNEQFF.

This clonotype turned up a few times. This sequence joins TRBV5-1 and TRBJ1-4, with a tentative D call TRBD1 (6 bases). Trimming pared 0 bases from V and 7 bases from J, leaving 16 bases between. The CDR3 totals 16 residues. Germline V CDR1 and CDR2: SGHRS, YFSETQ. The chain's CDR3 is CASSLARRGPSEKLFF. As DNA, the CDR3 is TGCGCCAGCAGCTTGGCCCGCAGGGGCCCTAGTGAAAAACTGTTTTTT.

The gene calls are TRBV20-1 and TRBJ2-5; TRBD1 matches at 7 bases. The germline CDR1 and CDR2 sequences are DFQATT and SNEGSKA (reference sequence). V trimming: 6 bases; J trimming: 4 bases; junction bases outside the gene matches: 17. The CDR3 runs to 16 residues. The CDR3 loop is CSAELTGLRIGETQYF. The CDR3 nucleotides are TGCAGTGCAGAACTGACAGGGTTACGCATTGGAGAGACCCAGTACTTC.

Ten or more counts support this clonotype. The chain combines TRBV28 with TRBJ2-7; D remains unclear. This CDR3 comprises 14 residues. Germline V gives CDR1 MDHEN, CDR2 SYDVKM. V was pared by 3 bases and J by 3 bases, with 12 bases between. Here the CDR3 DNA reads TGTGCCAGCAGTTTCCGTTTGCCGAACTACGAGCAGTACTTC. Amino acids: CASSFRLPNYEQYF.

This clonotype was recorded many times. The CDR3 nucleotides are TGTGCCAGCAGTTTGCCGGGCCGCCAAGAGACCCAGTACTTC. It specifies CASSLPGRQETQYF. J is TRBJ2-5 and V is TRBV27; no firm D call. The germline V gene has CDR1 MNHEY and CDR2 SMNVEV (reference sequence). V was shortened by 3 bases and J by 1 base, with 9 bases between the two germline ends. The CDR3 covers 14 residues.

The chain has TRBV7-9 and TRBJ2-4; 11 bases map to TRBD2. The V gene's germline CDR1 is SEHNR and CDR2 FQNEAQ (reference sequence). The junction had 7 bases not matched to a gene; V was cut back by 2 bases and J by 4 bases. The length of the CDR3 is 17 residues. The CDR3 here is CASSLSASGRWKNIQYF. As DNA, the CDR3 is TGTGCCAGCAGCTTAAGTGCTAGCGGGAGGTGGAAAAACATTCAGTACTTC.

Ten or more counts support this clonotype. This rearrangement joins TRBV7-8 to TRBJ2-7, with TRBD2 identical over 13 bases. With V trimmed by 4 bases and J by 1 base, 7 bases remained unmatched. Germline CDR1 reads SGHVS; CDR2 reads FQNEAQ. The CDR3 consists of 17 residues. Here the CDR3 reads CASSSTSGRLLSYEQYF. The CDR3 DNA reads TGTGCCAGCAGCTCGACTAGCGGGAGGTTATTATCCTACGAGCAGTACTTC.

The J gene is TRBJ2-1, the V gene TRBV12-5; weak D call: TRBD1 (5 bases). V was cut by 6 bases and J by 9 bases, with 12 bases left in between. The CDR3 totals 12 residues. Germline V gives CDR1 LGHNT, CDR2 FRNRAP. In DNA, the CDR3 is TGTGCTAGTGGAAAAGGGGTTAGTGAGCAGTTCTTC. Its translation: CASGKGVSEQFF.

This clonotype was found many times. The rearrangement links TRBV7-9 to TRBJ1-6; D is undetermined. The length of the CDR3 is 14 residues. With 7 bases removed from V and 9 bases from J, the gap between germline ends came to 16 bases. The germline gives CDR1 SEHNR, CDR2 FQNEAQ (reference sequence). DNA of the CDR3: TGTGCCAGCACCGGACCGATGGAGAGTTCACCCCTCCACTTT. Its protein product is CASTGPMESSPLHF.

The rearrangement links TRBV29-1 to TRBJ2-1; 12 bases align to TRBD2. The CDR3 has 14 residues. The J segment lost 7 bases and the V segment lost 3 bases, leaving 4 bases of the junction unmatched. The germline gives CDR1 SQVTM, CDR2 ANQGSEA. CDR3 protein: CSVESSGRDNEQFF. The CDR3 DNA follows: TGCAGCGTTGAGTCTAGCGGGAGGGATAATGAGCAGTTCTTC.

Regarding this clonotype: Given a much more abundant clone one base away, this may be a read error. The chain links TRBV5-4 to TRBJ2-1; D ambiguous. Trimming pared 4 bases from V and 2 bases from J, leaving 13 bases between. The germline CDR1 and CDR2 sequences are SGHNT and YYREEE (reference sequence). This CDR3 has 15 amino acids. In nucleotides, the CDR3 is TGTGCCAGCAGCGTTGGACCGGACGCCTACAATGAGCAGTTCTTC. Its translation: CASSVGPDAYNEQFF.

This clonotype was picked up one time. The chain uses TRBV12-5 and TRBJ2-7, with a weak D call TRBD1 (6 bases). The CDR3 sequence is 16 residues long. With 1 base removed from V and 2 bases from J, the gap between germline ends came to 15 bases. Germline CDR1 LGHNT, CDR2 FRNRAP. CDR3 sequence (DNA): TGTGCTAGTGGTTTGGCCAACCGGGACACCACCTACGAGCAGTACTTC. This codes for CASGLANRDTTYEQYF.

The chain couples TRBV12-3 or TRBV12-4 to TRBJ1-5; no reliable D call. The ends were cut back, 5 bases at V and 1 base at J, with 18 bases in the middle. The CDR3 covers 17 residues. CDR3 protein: CASSLRIGPGSNQPQHF. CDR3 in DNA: TGTGCCAGCAGTCTCCGTATCGGGCCCGGAAGCAATCAGCCCCAGCATTTT.

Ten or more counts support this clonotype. CDR3 protein: CASSNRGEYNEQFF. The CDR3 DNA sequence: TGTGCCAGCAGCAACAGGGGGGAGTACAATGAGCAGTTCTTC. The rearrangement joins TRBV6-1 to TRBJ2-1; 8 bases fit TRBD1. The CDR3 runs to 14 residues. Germline values: CDR1 MNHNS, CDR2 SASEGT. Trimming took 6 bases from V and 4 from J; bases not matched to a gene: 5.

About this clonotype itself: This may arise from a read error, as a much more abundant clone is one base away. The CDR3 loop reads CASSQDGLGGTNVLTF. The CDR3 DNA follows: TGCGCCAGCAGCCAAGATGGGCTGGGTGGGACCAACGTCCTGACTTTC. The chain joins TRBV4-3 to TRBJ2-6; D is unclear. The germline gives CDR1 LGHNA, CDR2 YSLEER. CDR3 length equals 16 residues.

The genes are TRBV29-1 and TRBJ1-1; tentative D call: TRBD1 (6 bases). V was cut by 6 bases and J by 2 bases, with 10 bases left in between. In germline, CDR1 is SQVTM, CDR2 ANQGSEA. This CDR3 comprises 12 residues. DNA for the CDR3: TGCAGCGTGACAGGCGCTAACACTGAAGCTTTCTTT. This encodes CSVTGANTEAFF.

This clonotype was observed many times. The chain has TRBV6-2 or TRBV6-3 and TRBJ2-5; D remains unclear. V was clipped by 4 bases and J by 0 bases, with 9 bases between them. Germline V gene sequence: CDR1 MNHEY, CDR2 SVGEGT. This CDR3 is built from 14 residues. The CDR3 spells CASSLWINQETQYF. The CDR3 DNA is TGTGCCAGCAGTTTGTGGATCAACCAAGAGACCCAGTACTTC.

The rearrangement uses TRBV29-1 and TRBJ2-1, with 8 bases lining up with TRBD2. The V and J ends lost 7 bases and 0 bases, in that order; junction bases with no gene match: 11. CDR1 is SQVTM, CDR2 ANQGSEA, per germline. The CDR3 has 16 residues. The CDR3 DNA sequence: TGCAGCGCCCCCCACGGGGGGGGGCGCTCCTACAATGAGCAGTTCTTC. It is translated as CSAPHGGGRSYNEQFF.

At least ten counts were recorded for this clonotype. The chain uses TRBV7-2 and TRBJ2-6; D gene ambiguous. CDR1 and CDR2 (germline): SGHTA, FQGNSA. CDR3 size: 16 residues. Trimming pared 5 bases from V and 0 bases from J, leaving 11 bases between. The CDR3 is CASSRIVSSGANVLTF. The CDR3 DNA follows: TGTGCCAGCAGCCGCATCGTCTCCTCTGGGGCCAACGTCCTGACTTTC.

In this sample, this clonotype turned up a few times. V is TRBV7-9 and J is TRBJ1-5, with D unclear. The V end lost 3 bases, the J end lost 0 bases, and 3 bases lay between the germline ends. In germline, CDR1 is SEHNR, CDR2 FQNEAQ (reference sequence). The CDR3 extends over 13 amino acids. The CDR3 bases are TGTGCCAGCAGCTTTTATAGCAATCAGCCCCAGCATTTT. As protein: CASSFYSNQPQHF.

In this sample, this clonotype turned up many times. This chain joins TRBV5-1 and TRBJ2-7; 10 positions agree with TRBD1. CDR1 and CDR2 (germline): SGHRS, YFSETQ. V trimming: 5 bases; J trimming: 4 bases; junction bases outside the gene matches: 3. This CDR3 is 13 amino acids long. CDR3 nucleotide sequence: TGCGCCAGCAGGCGGGACAGGGGTTACGAGCAGTACTTC. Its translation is CASRRDRGYEQYF.

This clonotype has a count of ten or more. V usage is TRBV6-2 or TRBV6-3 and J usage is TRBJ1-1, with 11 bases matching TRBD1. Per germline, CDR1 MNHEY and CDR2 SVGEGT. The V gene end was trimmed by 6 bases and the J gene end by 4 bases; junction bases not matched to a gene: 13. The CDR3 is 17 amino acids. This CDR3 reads CASRGTDRGPLSTEAFF. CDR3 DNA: TGTGCCAGCAGGGGGACGGACAGGGGGCCCCTGAGCACTGAAGCTTTCTTT.

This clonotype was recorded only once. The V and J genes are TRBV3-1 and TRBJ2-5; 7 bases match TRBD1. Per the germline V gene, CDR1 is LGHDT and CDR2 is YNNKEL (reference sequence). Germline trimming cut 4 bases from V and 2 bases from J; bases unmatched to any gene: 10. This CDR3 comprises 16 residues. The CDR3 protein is CASSPVSTGQQETQYF. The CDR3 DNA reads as TGTGCCAGCAGCCCCGTCTCGACAGGGCAACAAGAGACCCAGTACTTC.